Below, 9 T cell receptor beta chains from the same sample are listed, as sequenced in a study of human T cells and chemical hapten exposure. TCRdb fed the RACE reads into MiXCR, producing one record per CDR3 protein. The top ten hold about 6.7% of the sample, which has around 190,000 distinct CDR3 sequences, more than 20% seen once. Time point: patch test 1, 2 weeks after DPC sensitization. Described treatment: therapeutic diphenylcyclopropenone sensitization with weekly scalp DPC. The sequences come from whole blood, collected in connection with sensitization to the hapten diphenylcyclopropenone (DPC). These receptors were obtained from a woman aged 45-59 years with alopecia areata. Some clones in this sample may be carry-over from other donors' samples.

The sample holds one count of this clonotype. The chain joins TRBV18 to TRBJ2-3; D not certain. The V end was cut by 8 bases, the J end by 2 bases, with 14 bases between. The germline V gene encodes CDR1 KGHSH and CDR2 LQKENI. CDR3 length equals 14 residues. The CDR3, as DNA: TGTGCCAGCACTTCAGCGATCGACACAGATACGCAGTATTTT. It specifies CASTSAIDTDTQYF.

This clonotype was picked up a small number of times. V is TRBV27 and J is TRBJ1-6; D is undetermined. Per the germline V gene, CDR1 is MNHEY and CDR2 is SMNVEV (reference sequence). The CDR3 has 12 residues. V was trimmed by 3 bases and J by 7 bases, leaving 4 bases between them. In nucleotides, the CDR3 is TGTGCCAGCAGTTTTGTAAATTCACCCCTCCACTTT. Translation: CASSFVNSPLHF.

This clonotype was seen only a few times. The rearrangement joins TRBV7-9 to TRBJ2-7; no firm D call. There are 14 residues in the CDR3. Germline V gives CDR1 SEHNR, CDR2 FQNEAQ (reference sequence). V lost 5 bases, J lost 2 bases, and 13 bases lay in between. The CDR3 protein is CASSPPARTYEQYF. CDR3 in DNA: TGTGCCAGCAGCCCCCCGGCACGGACCTACGAGCAGTACTTC.

The V gene is TRBV7-2, the J gene TRBJ2-1; possible D gene TRBD2, 5 bases. The germline CDR1 and CDR2 sequences are SGHTA and FQGNSA. The CDR3 spans 15 residues. V was trimmed by 1 base and J by 2 bases, leaving 9 bases between them. The CDR3, as DNA: TGTGCCAGCAGCTTAGGAGGGTCTCCCTACAATGAGCAGTTCTTC. Protein sequence: CASSLGGSPYNEQFF.

The table lists this clonotype with a few counts. V usage is TRBV5-1 and J usage is TRBJ2-2, with D unresolved. This CDR3 comprises 13 residues. Germline V CDR1 and CDR2: SGHRS, YFSETQ. The germline V and J ends were trimmed by 4 bases and 6 bases, with 10 bases remaining between them. The CDR3 loop reads CASSQKTAGELFF. The CDR3 region has the DNA TGCGCCAGCAGCCAAAAGACGGCCGGGGAGCTGTTTTTT.

J is TRBJ2-5 and V is TRBV20-1; TRBD2 matches at 7 bases. This CDR3 is built from 14 residues. V was pared by 3 bases and J by 0 bases, with 4 bases of the junction left unmatched. Germline V lookup: CDR1 DFQATT, CDR2 SNEGSKA (reference sequence). The CDR3 DNA is TGCAGTGCTAGCCCGGGAGGATACCAAGAGACCCAGTACTTC. Encoded protein: CSASPGGYQETQYF.

V and J are TRBV5-1 and TRBJ2-3; 10 positions agree with TRBD2. J was trimmed by 5 bases and V by 0 bases; bases with no gene match: 9. This CDR3 is built from 17 residues. Germline V gene sequence: CDR1 SGHRS, CDR2 YFSETQ. Here the CDR3 DNA reads TGCGCCAGCAGCTTGGGACCCACTAGCGGGGAGTTAGATACGCAGTATTTT. Translated: CASSLGPTSGELDTQYF.

A few counts support this clonotype. This sequence joins TRBV5-6 and TRBJ2-7; 9 nucleotides align to TRBD2. Trimming cost V 0 bases and J 4 bases; bases outside gene matches: 5. CDR3 length: 15 residues. Germline CDR1 is SGHDT and CDR2 is YYEEEE. DNA of the CDR3: TGTGCCAGCAGCTTGGGTGGGACTAGCTTTTACGAGCAGTACTTC. This codes for CASSLGGTSFYEQYF.

V is TRBV20-1 and J is TRBJ2-7; 7 bases are shared with TRBD2. This CDR3 has 12 residues. The germline V gene has CDR1 DFQATT and CDR2 SNEGSKA (reference sequence). V gave up 3 bases and J gave up 1 base; unmatched junction bases: 0. This CDR3 is CSASGRSYEQYF. The CDR3 DNA reads TGCAGTGCTAGCGGGAGGTCCTACGAGCAGTACTTC.